A single sample gave rise to the 14 T cell receptor beta chains below, sequenced in a study of CD8 T cells in Susac syndrome. After extraction with the RNeasy kit, roughly 0.45 to 1 ug of the RNA was reverse transcribed using random hexamers. One entry per CDR3 protein results from TCRdb running MiXCR on the immunoSEQ multiplex PCR reads. This sample has around 170,000 distinct CDR3 sequences, with under 97% found just once. The specimen was CD4+ T cells from PBMCs. The origin of the receptors is a human donor with Susac syndrome.

This clonotype has a single count. V usage is TRBV4-1 and J usage is TRBJ2-1; D gene uncertain. The germline V gene has CDR1 MGHRA and CDR2 YSYEKL. CDR3 length: 12 residues. The V end lost 4 bases, the J end lost 7 bases, and 8 bases lay between the germline ends. CDR3 in DNA: TGCGCCAGCAGCCGGCCGGAAAATGAGCAGTTCTTC. This translates into CASSRPENEQFF.

J is TRBJ2-7 and V is TRBV20-1; D might be TRBD1 (5 bases). The germline V gene encodes CDR1 DFQATT and CDR2 SNEGSKA (reference sequence). The CDR3 has 13 amino acids. Trimming cost V 6 bases and J 2 bases, with 14 bases left between them. The CDR3 bases are TGCAGTGCAGATATCGGCAGGGCCTACGAGCAGTACTTC. It specifies CSADIGRAYEQYF.

The rearrangement joins TRBV11-2 to TRBJ1-1, with D perhaps TRBD1 (6 bases). This CDR3 comprises 14 residues. Trimming removed 5 bases from V and 3 bases from J, with 13 bases in between. Germline CDR1 reads SGHAT; CDR2 reads FQNNGV. The CDR3 region has the DNA TGTGCCAGCAGCGTGCAGGGGTTTGACACTGAAGCTTTCTTT. It codes for CASSVQGFDTEAFF.

This chain uses TRBV12-3 or TRBV12-4 with TRBJ1-5; the D is unclear. V gave up 6 bases and J gave up 2 bases, with 14 bases separating them. The CDR3 spans 15 residues. The CDR3 is CASRLQSQRNQPQHF. In DNA, the CDR3 is TGTGCCAGCAGGCTTCAGAGTCAGCGCAATCAGCCCCAGCATTTT.

The V call is TRBV7-6, the J call TRBJ1-5; 9 bases align to TRBD1. The CDR3 runs to 15 residues. V shed 5 bases and J 7 bases; nucleotides not matched to a gene: 9. Per the germline V gene, CDR1 is SGHVS and CDR2 is FNYEAQ. Here the CDR3 DNA reads TGTGCCAGCAGCATAGGGACAGGGTTTGGCCAGCCCCAGCATTTT. Translation gives CASSIGTGFGQPQHF.

The chain has TRBV11-2 and TRBJ2-7, with no clear D. CDR3 length: 11 residues. CDR1 SGHAT and CDR2 FQNNGV come from the germline V gene. The V and J ends lost 3 bases and 6 bases respectively, with 6 bases between them. The CDR3 region has the DNA TGTGCCAGCAGCTTTTCGGGCGAGCAGTACTTC. Translated: CASSFSGEQYF.

The chain has TRBV29-1 and TRBJ1-2, with TRBD1 identical over 7 bases. Trimming cost V 1 base and J 6 bases; bases outside gene matches: 8. The germline V gene has CDR1 SQVTM and CDR2 ANQGSEA. This CDR3 spans 14 amino acids. CDR3 nucleotide sequence: TGCAGCGTTGAAGGCAGCACAGGGGTGGATGGCTACACCTTC. Translating it yields CSVEGSTGVDGYTF.

This chain joins TRBV11-3 and TRBJ1-1; 10 bases agree with TRBD1. V shed 5 bases, J shed 4 bases, and the junction held 13 bases outside the gene matches. The germline V gene has CDR1 SGHNT and CDR2 YENEEA. This CDR3 region has 17 residues. The DNA of the CDR3 is TGTGCCAGCAGCCGCTCCGGGACAGGGGATTCTCTCACTGAAGCTTTCTTT. Its protein is CASSRSGTGDSLTEAFF.

This clonotype was seen a single time. The chain combines TRBV5-1 with TRBJ1-6, with unresolved D. V lost 2 bases, J lost 0 bases, and 6 bases lay in between. This CDR3 region has 15 residues. Germline values: CDR1 SGHRS, CDR2 YFSETQ. CDR3 nucleotide sequence: TGCGCCAGCAGCTTAGACGGCTCCTATAATTCACCCCTCCACTTT. It translates to CASSLDGSYNSPLHF. The entire variable domain, with the rest obtained from reference TRBV5-1 and TRBJ1-6, is as follows: KAGVTQTPRYLIKTRGQQVTLSCSPISGHRSVSWYQQTPGQGLQFLFEYFSETQRNKGNFPGRFSGRQFSNSRSEMNVSTLELGDSALYLCASSLDGSYNSPLHFGNGTRLTVT.

The V and J genes are TRBV7-9 and TRBJ2-1; D might be TRBD1 or TRBD2, each matching 5 bases. CDR1 and CDR2 (germline): SEHNR, FQNEAQ (reference sequence). The CDR3 consists of 16 residues. Trimming cost V 1 base and J 7 bases, with 17 bases left between them. The DNA of the CDR3 is TGTGCCAGCAGCTTAGTGCGGGCAGGGTCCAGGAATGAGCAGTTCTTC. It codes for CASSLVRAGSRNEQFF. Based on the CDR3 plus reference TRBV7-9 and TRBJ2-1, the full variable domain is DTGVSQNPRHKITKRGQNVTFRCDPISEHNRLYWYRQTLGQGPEFLTYFQNEAQLEKSRLLSDRFSAERPKGSFSTLEIQRTEQGDSAMYLCASSLVRAGSRNEQFFGPGTRLTVL.

V is TRBV9 and J is TRBJ1-1; D is unclear. CDR3 size: 15 residues. Trimming removed 0 bases from V and 3 bases from J, with 12 bases in between. CDR1 and CDR2 from the germline V gene are SGDLS and YYNGEE. The CDR3 spells CASSVVPGFDTEAFF. The CDR3 nucleotides are TGTGCCAGCAGCGTAGTTCCGGGCTTCGACACTGAAGCTTTCTTT.

V gene TRBV9 combines with J gene TRBJ1-2; TRBD1 agrees at 8 bases. Germline V gene lookup returns CDR1 SGDLS and CDR2 YYNGEE. The CDR3 length is 15 residues. J gave up 8 bases and V 3 bases, and 12 bases lay outside the gene matches. CDR3 bases: TGTGCCAGCAGCGCAACTCTCCAGGGGGCTGGGGGCTACACCTTC. It translates to CASSATLQGAGGYTF.

V usage is TRBV20-1 and J usage is TRBJ2-3, with 7 bases identical to TRBD2. Trimming took 0 bases from V and 6 from J; bases not matched to a gene: 9. Germline assignment: CDR1 DFQATT and CDR2 SNEGSKA (reference sequence). This CDR3 is 15 amino acids long. DNA for the CDR3: TGCAGTGCTAGAGATCGAGCGGGGAGGGTGGATACGCAGTATTTT. This sequence encodes CSARDRAGRVDTQYF.

The rearrangement uses TRBV20-1 and TRBJ1-2, with a tentative D call TRBD1 (6 bases). Per germline, CDR1 DFQATT and CDR2 SNEGSKA (reference sequence). V lost 6 bases and J lost 0, with 17 bases in between. The CDR3 is 15 amino acids. The CDR3 sequence: CSAQRPGQSNYGYTF. The DNA of the CDR3 is TGCAGTGCCCAGAGACCTGGACAGTCTAACTATGGCTACACCTTC.